The 7 T cell receptor beta chains reported below all come from one sample, sequenced in a study of blood T cells in healthy people across ages (dated by TCRdb to about 2015). Libraries were built with 5' RACE. Sequencer: Illumina HiSeq 2500. A second PCR of roughly 7 to 11 cycles was run with a J-beta primer mix and a sample-barcoded 5' primer. The public reads were reanalyzed by TCRdb: fastp trimming at Q25, MiXCR alignment, in-frame beta chains only. Entries that share a CDR3 protein sequence are merged under the most common genes and DNA. The sample data list about 600,000 distinct CDR3 sequences, and roughly 48% of these were observed just once. The ten largest clones add up to around 23% of the sample. Sample: blood. Every receptor here comes from an elderly man in good health.

The V call is TRBV28, the J call TRBJ2-1; 11 positions match TRBD2. The J call may be faulty, since TRBJ2-7 better matches the DNA end. CDR1 and CDR2 (germline): MDHEN, SYDVKM. There are 15 residues in the CDR3. The chain's CDR3 is CASGLAGQTYNEQYF. CDR3 bases: TGTGCCAGCGGACTAGCGGGCCAGACCTACAATGAGCAGTACTTC.

This clonotype was seen a few times. The J gene is TRBJ2-7, the V gene TRBV5-6; D unresolved. The CDR3 is made up of 11 amino acids. The germline V and J ends were trimmed by 3 bases and 5 bases, with 6 bases remaining between them. The germline CDR1 and CDR2 sequences are SGHDT and YYEEEE. The CDR3 DNA reads TGTGCCAGCAGCTCGTTCCACGAGCAGTACTTC. Translating gives CASSSFHEQYF.

This clonotype was seen a handful of times. The chain combines TRBV20-1 with TRBJ1-2; the D gene is possibly TRBD1 (6 bases). The CDR3 runs to 13 residues. The V gene lost 6 bases and the J gene lost 4 bases, with 15 bases spanning the gap. CDR1 is DFQATT and CDR2 is SNEGSKA in the germline V gene (reference sequence). CDR3 protein: CSARGTRGYGYTF. CDR3 nucleotide sequence: TGCAGTGCCCGTGGGACAAGAGGCTATGGCTACACCTTC.

The chain is built from TRBV6-5 and TRBJ2-7, with D unclear. V was shortened by 4 bases and J by 7 bases, with 14 bases between the two germline ends. Germline lookup yields CDR1 MNHEY and CDR2 SVGAGI. This CDR3 has 13 amino acids. In DNA, the CDR3 is TGTGCCAGCAGTTTACGGAGTCACAATGAGCAGTACTTC. Its protein product is CASSLRSHNEQYF.

Comment on this clonotype: One end of the junction varies from germline; a read error may be responsible. This chain connects TRBV20-1 to TRBJ2-5; D uncertain. Germline values: CDR1 DFQATT, CDR2 SNEGSKA (reference sequence). CDR3 length: 12 residues. CDR3 amino acids: CSADEQQGTQYF. CDR3 DNA: TGCAGTGCGGATGAGCAGCAAGGGACCCAGTACTTC.

This clonotype was recorded a few times. The DNA for the CDR3 is TGTGCCAGCAGTTACCACGGACAGGGCGACAATGAGCAGTTCTTC. Protein product: CASSYHGQGDNEQFF. This sequence joins TRBV6-6 and TRBJ2-1; 8 positions agree with TRBD1. Germline V gives CDR1 MNHNY, CDR2 SVGAGI (reference sequence). The CDR3 covers 15 residues. Germline trimming cut 2 bases from V and 5 bases from J; bases unmatched to any gene: 5.

The chain combines TRBV6-2 or TRBV6-3 with TRBJ2-7; weak D call: TRBD1 (5 bases). Germline V gives CDR1 MNHEY, CDR2 SVGEGT. V lost 8 bases and J lost 7, with 15 bases in between. This CDR3 is built from 12 residues. CDR3 sequence: CASGPTALEQYF. As DNA, the CDR3 is TGTGCCAGCGGACCGACAGCACTAGAGCAGTACTTC.